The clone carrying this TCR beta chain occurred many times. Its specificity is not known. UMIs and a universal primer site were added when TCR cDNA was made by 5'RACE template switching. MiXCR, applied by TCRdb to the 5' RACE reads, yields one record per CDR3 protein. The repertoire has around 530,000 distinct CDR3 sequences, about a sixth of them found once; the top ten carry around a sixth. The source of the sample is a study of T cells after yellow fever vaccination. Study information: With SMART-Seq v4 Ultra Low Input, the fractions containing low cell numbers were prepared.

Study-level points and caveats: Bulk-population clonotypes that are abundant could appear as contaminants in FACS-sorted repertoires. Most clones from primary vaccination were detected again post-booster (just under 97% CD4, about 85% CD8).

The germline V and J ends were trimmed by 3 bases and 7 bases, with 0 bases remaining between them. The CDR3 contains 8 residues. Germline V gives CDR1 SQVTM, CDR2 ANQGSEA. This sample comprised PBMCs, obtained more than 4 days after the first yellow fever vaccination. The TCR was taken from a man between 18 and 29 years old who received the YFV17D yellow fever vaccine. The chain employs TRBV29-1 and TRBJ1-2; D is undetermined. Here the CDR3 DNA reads TGCAGCGTTGATGGCTACACCTTC. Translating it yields CSVDGYTF. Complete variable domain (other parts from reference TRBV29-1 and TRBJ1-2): SAVISQKPSRDICQRGTSLTIQCQVDSQVTMMFWYRQQPGQSLTLIATANQGSEATYESGFVIDKFPISRPNLTFSTLTVSNMSPEDSSIYLCSVDGYTFGSGTRLTVV.